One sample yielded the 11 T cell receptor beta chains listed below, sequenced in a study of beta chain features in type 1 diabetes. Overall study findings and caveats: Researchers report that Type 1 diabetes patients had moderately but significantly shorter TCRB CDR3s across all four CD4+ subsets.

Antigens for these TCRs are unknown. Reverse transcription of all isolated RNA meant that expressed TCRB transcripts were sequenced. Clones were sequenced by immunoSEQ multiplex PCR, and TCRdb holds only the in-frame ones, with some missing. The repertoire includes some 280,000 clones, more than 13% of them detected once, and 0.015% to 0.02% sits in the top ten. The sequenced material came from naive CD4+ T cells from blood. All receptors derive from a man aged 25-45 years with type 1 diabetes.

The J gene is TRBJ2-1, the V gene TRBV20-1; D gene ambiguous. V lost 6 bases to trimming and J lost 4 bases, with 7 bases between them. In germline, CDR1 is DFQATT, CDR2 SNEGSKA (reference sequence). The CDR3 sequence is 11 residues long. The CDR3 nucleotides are TGCAGTGCCCCGAGGTACAATGAGCAGTTCTTC. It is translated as CSAPRYNEQFF.

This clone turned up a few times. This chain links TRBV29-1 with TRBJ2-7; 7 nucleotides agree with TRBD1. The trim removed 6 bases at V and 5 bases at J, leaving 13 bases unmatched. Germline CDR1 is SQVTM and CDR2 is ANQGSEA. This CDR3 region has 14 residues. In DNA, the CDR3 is TGCAGCGTGGACAACCCGACAGGGTCCAACGAGCAGTACTTC. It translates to CSVDNPTGSNEQYF.

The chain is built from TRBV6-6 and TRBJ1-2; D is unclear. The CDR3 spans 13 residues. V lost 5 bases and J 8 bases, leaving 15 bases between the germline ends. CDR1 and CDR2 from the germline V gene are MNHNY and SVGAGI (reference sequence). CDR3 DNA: TGTGCCAGCAGTAACGGGAGCCCGATAGGCTACACCTTC. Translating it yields CASSNGSPIGYTF.

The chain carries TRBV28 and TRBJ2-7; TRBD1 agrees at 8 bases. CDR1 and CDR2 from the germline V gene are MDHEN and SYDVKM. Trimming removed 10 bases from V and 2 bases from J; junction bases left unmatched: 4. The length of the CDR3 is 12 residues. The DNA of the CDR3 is TGTGCCACCAGGGGGCTCCCCTACGAGCAGTACTTC. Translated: CATRGLPYEQYF.

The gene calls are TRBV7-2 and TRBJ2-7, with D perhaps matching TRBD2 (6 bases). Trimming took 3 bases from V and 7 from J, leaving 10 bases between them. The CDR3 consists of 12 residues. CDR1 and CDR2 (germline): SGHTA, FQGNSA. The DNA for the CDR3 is TGTGCCAGCAGCTTTAGGAGGGATGAGCAGTACTTC. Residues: CASSFRRDEQYF.

The CDR3 is CASSQVAGPTTYEQYF. The CDR3 DNA reads as TGCGCCAGCAGCCAAGTCGCGGGACCCACCACCTACGAGCAGTACTTC. V and J are TRBV4-3 and TRBJ2-7; TRBD2 might be the D (6 bases). With 1 base removed from V and 2 bases from J, the gap between germline ends came to 15 bases. This CDR3 has 16 residues. Germline CDR1 LGHNA, CDR2 YSLEER.

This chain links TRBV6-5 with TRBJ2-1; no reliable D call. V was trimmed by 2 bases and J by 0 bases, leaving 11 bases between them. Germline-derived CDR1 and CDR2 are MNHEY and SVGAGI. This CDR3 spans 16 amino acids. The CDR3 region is CASSYQVVSSYNEQFF. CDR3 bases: TGTGCCAGCAGTTACCAGGTTGTGAGCTCCTACAATGAGCAGTTCTTC.

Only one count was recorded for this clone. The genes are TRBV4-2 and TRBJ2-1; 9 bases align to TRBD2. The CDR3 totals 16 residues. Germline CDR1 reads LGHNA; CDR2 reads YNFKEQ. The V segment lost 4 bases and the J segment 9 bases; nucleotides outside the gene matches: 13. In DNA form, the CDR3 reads TGTGCCAGCAGCCCAGCGTCCGGGACTAGCTCTACTGAGCAGTTCTTC. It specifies CASSPASGTSSTEQFF.

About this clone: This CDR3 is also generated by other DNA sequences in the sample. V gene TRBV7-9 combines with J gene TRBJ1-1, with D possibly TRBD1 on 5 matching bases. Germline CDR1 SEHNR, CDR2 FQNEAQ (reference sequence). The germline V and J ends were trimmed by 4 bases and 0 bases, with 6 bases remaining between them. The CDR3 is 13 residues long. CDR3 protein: CASSSQVNTEAFF. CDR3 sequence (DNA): TGTGCCAGCAGCTCACAGGTGAACACTGAAGCTTTCTTT.

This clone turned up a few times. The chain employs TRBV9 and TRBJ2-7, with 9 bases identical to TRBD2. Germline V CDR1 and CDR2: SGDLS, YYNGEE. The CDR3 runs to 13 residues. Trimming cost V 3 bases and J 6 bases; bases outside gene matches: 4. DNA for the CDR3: TGTGCCAGCAGCGCGGGACTAGCTATCGAGCAGTACTTC. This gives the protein CASSAGLAIEQYF.

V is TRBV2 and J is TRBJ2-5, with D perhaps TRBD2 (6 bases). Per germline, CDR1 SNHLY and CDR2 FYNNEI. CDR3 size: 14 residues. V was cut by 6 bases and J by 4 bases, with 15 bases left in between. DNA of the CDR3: TGTGCCAGCAGCCGGGGACTGAGGACAGAGACCCAGTACTTC. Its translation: CASSRGLRTETQYF.